This TCR beta chain was sequenced during a study of cytomegalovirus exposure and HLA in healthy donors. PCR used 60 Vbeta primers and 13 Jbeta primers. Clones were sequenced by immunoSEQ multiplex PCR, and TCRdb holds only the in-frame ones, with some missing. The table lists about 180,000 clones, roughly 75% of them singletons, with around 5.4% in the top ten. Sequences were obtained from PBMCs. This TCR was sampled from a man aged 40-55 years in good health and CMV-seronegative.

The CDR3 spells CASSYRDRVYNEQFF. The CDR3 nucleotides read TGTGCCAGCAGCTACCGGGACAGGGTGTATAATGAGCAGTTCTTC. J is TRBJ2-1 and V is TRBV7-2, with 9 nucleotides matching TRBD1. The CDR3 length is 15 residues. Germline CDR1 is SGHTA and CDR2 is FQGNSA. V was pared by 4 bases and J by 7 bases, with 8 bases of the junction left unmatched. Complete variable domain (other parts from reference TRBV7-2 and TRBJ2-1): GAGVSQSPSNKVTEKGKDVELRCDPISGHTALYWYRQSLGQGLEFLIYFQGNSAPDKSGLPSDRFSAERTGGSVSTLTIQRTQQEDSAVYLCASSYRDRVYNEQFFGPGTRLTVL.